This TCR beta chain came from a study of blood T cell repertoires in COVID-19. About the study: Acute and convalescent COVID-19 specimens originated in the United States, Italy and Spain. T cells, B-cell-depleted T cells, or PBMCs provided the cDNA or gDNA that served as material.

Per the study methods: Reference gene primer amplification in the assay estimated nucleated cell counts. Libraries were prepared by immunoSEQ multiplex PCR; TCRdb keeps only in-frame clonotypes and omits some of them. Clone size and the V and J calls come from that table; the DNA yielded D and trimming. The sample records approximately 150,000 clones, approximately 92% being singletons. This CDR3 has 13 amino acids. CDR1 KGHSH and CDR2 LQKENI come from the germline V gene. Deletions cut 3 bases from V and 3 bases from J, with 9 bases between. This clonotype originated in an older woman with active COVID-19. This chain links TRBV18 with TRBJ2-7; no definite D call. The sequenced material came from peripheral blood. CDR3 in DNA: TGTGCCAGCTCACCCGACATCCACTACGAGCAGTACTTC. This translates into CASSPDIHYEQYF.